These T cell receptor beta chains were read from a single sample in a study of T cell repertoires in cytomegalovirus infection. Their specific antigens are unknown. One entry per CDR3 protein, called by TCRdb with MiXCR from the reads. Of around 230,000 distinct CDR3 sequences detected, about 40% appear once; the ten largest clones hold around 64%. The source was CD8+ T cells from cultured PBMCs, collected from culture after CMV antigen stimulation. The receptors come from a human donor in good health (CMV status not recorded). Some clones in this sample may be carry-over from other donors' samples. CDR3s leave out the opening cysteine and the closing phenylalanine or tryptophan. The D gene is left open where the match is weak.

j_call	v_call	d_call	cdr3_aa
TRBJ2-7	TRBV28	TRBD2	ASSLGLAGGLTYEQY
TRBJ1-3	TRBV28	NA	ASRFSGNTIY
TRBJ2-5	TRBV28	TRBD2	ASSLLSIAGGPETQY
TRBJ2-5	TRBV6-5	TRBD2	ASKVAGGETQY
TRBJ2-3	TRBV7-8	TRBD2	ASSSGLAGFTDTQY
TRBJ1-5	TRBV2	TRBD1	AGSRSGQGLGQPQH
TRBJ2-1	TRBV4-2	NA	ASSQALQGYNEQF
TRBJ1-4	TRBV28	TRBD1	ASSRDRVRTNEKLF
TRBJ1-3	TRBV9	NA	ASSGGSHSGNTIY
TRBJ2-5	TRBV27	TRBD1	ARGQGAYETQY
TRBJ1-2	TRBV7-8	NA	ASSLNRDGYT
TRBJ1-1	TRBV12-3/TRBV12-4	NA	ASSLEGGENTEAF
TRBJ2-1	TRBV3-1	NA	ASSQDYPAGSSYNEQF
TRBJ2-1	TRBV10-3	NA	AISELGDYNEQF
TRBJ1-4	TRBV12-3/TRBV12-4	NA	ASSPSPEKLF
TRBJ2-5	TRBV6-4	NA	ASSEYGGQETQY
TRBJ2-7	TRBV9	NA	ASSTPSGSQSGSYEQY
TRBJ2-1	TRBV28	NA	ASRQNNEQF
TRBJ1-5	TRBV6-6	NA	ASSYSAGASNQPQH
TRBJ2-1	TRBV7-3	TRBD2	ASGPGLAGVSSYNEQF
TRBJ1-5	TRBV11-3	NA	ASSLYQGPRTQH
TRBJ1-1	TRBV11-2	NA	ASSPWGGRHENTEAF
TRBJ2-1	TRBV7-3	TRBD2	ASSLLAASYNEQF
TRBJ2-2	TRBV27	NA	ASSSVPPGAENTGELF
TRBJ2-1	TRBV2	NA	ASSGTSHEQF
TRBJ2-5	TRBV7-9	TRBD2	ASSSRTSGRRRETQY
TRBJ2-5	TRBV6-1	NA	ASSEVYRQEGETQY
TRBJ2-2	TRBV28	TRBD1	ASSFQGADTGELF
TRBJ1-1	TRBV19	NA	ASSTLGPTEAF
TRBJ1-2	TRBV7-9	NA	ASSLVSGYT
TRBJ1-1	TRBV7-2	TRBD1	ASSLVSGTGAEAF
TRBJ1-1	TRBV11-2	NA	ASSFSFGSLEAF
TRBJ2-1	TRBV7-9	NA	ASSLESMTKFYNEQF
TRBJ1-1	TRBV2	NA	ASGSAF
TRBJ2-7	TRBV20-1	TRBD1	SAIGTAMFPYEQY
TRBJ2-3	TRBV9	TRBD1	ASSIPGGVDISALTDTQY
TRBJ2-2	TRBV7-3	TRBD1	ASSPGTANTGELF
TRBJ2-1	TRBV7-9	NA	ASGWGNEQF
TRBJ1-5	TRBV27	NA	AAGDSNQPQH
TRBJ2-7	TRBV4-1	NA	ASSPGARMVQY
TRBJ2-5	TRBV4-1	NA	ASSQDPTEETQY
TRBJ2-1	TRBV19	NA	ASSIDLDSSYNEQF
TRBJ1-6	TRBV7-2	NA	ASSSDLGYNSPLH
TRBJ2-4	TRBV7-2	NA	APPRDLYIQY
TRBJ1-2	TRBV7-2	NA	ASSLGPNYGYT
TRBJ2-1	TRBV11-2	NA	ASSLDGLANEQF
TRBJ1-5	TRBV12-3/TRBV12-4	TRBD1	AREGAGKNQPQH
TRBJ1-2	TRBV7-6	NA	ASSAKEGGAYGYT
TRBJ2-1	TRBV7-2	NA	ASSLWRANNEQF
TRBJ1-1	TRBV11-3	NA	ASSFADRSEAF
TRBJ1-2	TRBV27	NA	ASSLQNPAINYGYT
TRBJ2-5	TRBV7-8	TRBD2	ASRKMAGGGETQY
TRBJ2-5	TRBV4-1	NA	ASSYPRGETQY
TRBJ2-1	TRBV7-9	TRBD2	ASSPRAPGLAGGEQF
TRBJ2-7	TRBV2	TRBD1	ASSEADRGHYEQY
TRBJ2-3	TRBV6-5	TRBD1	ASSRDSLDTQY
TRBJ2-5	TRBV12-3/TRBV12-4	NA	ASSFGGAGQETQY
TRBJ1-2	TRBV12-3/TRBV12-4	NA	ASSLQGYGYT
TRBJ2-3	TRBV2	NA	ASSEALWGEAGSTDTQY